This T cell receptor beta chain was recorded in a study of human T cells and chemical hapten exposure. The CDR3 sequence is 15 residues long. The ends were cut back, 4 bases at V and 5 bases at J, with 14 bases in the middle. Germline CDR1 is SGHVS and CDR2 is FNYEAQ. This clonotype was seen ten or more times. Time point indicated: pre-sensitization, week 0. Treatment: therapeutic diphenylcyclopropenone sensitization with weekly scalp DPC. TCRdb independently ran MiXCR on the RACE reads; one entry per CDR3 protein. The sample shows about 260,000 distinct CDR3 sequences, over 8% of them seen only once. The material was whole blood, obtained in connection with sensitization to the hapten diphenylcyclopropenone (DPC). The J gene is TRBJ2-2, the V gene TRBV7-6, with D unresolved. The source is a woman aged 40 to 50 with alopecia areata. Some clones in this sample may be carry-over from other donors' samples. CDR3 region: CASSSNVLRTGELFF. The CDR3 DNA reads TGTGCCAGCAGCTCCAATGTTTTGAGGACCGGGGAGCTGTTTTTT.